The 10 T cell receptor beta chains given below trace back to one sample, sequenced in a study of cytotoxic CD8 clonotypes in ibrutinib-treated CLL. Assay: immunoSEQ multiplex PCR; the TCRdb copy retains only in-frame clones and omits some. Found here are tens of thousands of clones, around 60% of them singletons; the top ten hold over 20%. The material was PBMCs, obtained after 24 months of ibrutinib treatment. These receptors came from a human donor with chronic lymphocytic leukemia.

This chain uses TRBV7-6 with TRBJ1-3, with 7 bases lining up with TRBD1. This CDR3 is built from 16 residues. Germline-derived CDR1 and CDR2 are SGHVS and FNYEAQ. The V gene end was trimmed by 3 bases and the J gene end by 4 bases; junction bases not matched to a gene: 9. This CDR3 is CASSLVAGGNGNTIYF. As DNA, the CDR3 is TGTGCCAGCAGCTTGGTTGCAGGGGGGAACGGAAACACCATATATTTT. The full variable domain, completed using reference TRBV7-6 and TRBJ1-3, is GAGVSQSPRYKVTKRGQDVALRCDPISGHVSLYWYRQALGQGPEFLTYFNYEAQQDKSGLPNDRFSAERPEGSISTLTIQRTEQRDSAMYRCASSLVAGGNGNTIYFGEGSWLTVV.

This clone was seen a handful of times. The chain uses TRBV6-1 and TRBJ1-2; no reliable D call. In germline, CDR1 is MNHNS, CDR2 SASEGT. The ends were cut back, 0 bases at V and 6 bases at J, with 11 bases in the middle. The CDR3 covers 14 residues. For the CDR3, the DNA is TGTGCCAGCAGTGAAGCAGGAGGGAGGGATGGCTACACCTTC. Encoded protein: CASSEAGGRDGYTF.

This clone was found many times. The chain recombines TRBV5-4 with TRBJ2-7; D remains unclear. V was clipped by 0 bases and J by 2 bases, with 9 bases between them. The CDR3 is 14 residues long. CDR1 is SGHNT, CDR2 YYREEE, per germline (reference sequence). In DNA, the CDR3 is TGTGCCAGCAGCTTGGATGCAGGAACCTACGAGCAGTACGTC. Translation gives CASSLDAGTYEQYV.

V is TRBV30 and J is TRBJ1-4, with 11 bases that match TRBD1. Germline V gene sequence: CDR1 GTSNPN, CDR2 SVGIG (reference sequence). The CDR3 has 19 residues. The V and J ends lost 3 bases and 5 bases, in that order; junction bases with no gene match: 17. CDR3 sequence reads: CAWRLSYRDRGRRNEKLFF. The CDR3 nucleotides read TGTGCCTGGAGACTTTCTTATCGGGACAGGGGGAGAAGGAATGAAAAACTGTTTTTT.

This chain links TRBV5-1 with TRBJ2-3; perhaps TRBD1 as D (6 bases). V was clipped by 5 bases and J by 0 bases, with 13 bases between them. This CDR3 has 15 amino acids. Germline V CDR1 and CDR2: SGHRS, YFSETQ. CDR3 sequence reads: CASRYRESSTDTQYF. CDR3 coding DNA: TGCGCCAGCAGATACAGGGAATCCAGCACAGATACGCAGTATTTT. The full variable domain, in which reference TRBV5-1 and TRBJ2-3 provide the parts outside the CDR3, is KAGVTQTPRYLIKTRGQQVTLSCSPISGHRSVSWYQQTPGQGLQFLFEYFSETQRNKGNFPGRFSGRQFSNSRSEMNVSTLELGDSALYLCASRYRESSTDTQYFGPGTRLTVL.

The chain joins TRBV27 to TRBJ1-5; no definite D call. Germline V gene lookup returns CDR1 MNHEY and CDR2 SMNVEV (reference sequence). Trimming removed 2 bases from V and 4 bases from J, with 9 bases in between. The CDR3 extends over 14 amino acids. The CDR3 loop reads CASSLQPRNQPQHF. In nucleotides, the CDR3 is TGTGCCAGCAGTTTACAACCCCGGAATCAGCCCCAGCATTTT.

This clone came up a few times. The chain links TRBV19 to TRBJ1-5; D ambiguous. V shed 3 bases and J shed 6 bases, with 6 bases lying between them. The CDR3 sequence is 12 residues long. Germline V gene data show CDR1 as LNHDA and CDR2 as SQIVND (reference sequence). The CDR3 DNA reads TGTGCCAGTAGTATCCCTCGTCAGCCCCAGCATTTT. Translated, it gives CASSIPRQPQHF.

CDR3 sequence reads: CASTRAGKETQYF. CDR3 coding DNA: TGTGCCAGCACGCGGGCAGGCAAAGAGACCCAGTACTTC. J is TRBJ2-5 and V is TRBV2, with D maybe TRBD2 (5 bases). The length of the CDR3 is 13 residues. Per the germline V gene, CDR1 is SNHLY and CDR2 is FYNNEI. V was clipped by 7 bases and J by 3 bases, with 12 bases between them.

This CDR3 reads CASSLMSANTGELFF. The CDR3 DNA reads TGTGCCAGCAGCTTGATGTCAGCGAACACCGGGGAGCTGTTTTTT. The rearrangement links TRBV11-2 to TRBJ2-2; D is undetermined. The germline CDR1 and CDR2 sequences are SGHAT and FQNNGV. V was trimmed by 3 bases and J by 0 bases, leaving 8 bases between them. The CDR3 is made up of 15 amino acids.

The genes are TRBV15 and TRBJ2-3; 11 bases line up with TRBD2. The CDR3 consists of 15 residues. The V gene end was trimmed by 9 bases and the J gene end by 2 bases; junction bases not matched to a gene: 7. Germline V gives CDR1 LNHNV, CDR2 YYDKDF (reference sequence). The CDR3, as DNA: TGTGCCACTCATGGGGGACTAGCGGCCACAGATACGCAGTATTTT. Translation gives CATHGGLAATDTQYF.